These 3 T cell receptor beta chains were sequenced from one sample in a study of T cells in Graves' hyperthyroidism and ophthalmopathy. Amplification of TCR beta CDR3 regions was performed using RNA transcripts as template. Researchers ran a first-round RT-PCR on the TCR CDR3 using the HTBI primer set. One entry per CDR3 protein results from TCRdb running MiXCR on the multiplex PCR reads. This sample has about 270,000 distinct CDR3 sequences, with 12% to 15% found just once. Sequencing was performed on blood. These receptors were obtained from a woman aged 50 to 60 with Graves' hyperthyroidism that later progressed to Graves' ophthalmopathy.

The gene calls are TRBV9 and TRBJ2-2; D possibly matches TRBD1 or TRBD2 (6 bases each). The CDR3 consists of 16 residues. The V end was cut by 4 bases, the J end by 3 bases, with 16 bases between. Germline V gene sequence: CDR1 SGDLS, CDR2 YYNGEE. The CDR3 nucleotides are TGTGCCAGCAGCCCAGGATGGGGGGCTGACACCGGGGAGCTGTTTTTT. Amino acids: CASSPGWGADTGELFF.

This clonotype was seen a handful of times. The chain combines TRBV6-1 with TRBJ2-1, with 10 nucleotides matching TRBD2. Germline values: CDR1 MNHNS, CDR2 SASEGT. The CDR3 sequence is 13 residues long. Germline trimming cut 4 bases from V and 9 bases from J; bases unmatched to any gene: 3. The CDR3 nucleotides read TGTGCCAGCAGTGTTAGCGGGGGGAGTGAGCAGTTCTTC. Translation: CASSVSGGSEQFF.

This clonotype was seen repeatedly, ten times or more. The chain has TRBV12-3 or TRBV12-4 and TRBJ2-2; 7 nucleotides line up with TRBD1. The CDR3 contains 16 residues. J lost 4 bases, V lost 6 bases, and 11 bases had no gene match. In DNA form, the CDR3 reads TGTGCCAGCAGGCCCTCCCGGGACAGCCCCACCGGGGAGCTGTTTTTT. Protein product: CASRPSRDSPTGELFF.